The rows below give T cell receptor beta chains drawn from one sample of a study of cytomegalovirus exposure and HLA in healthy donors. Clones were read by immunoSEQ multiplex PCR, and TCRdb kept only the in-frame ones, dropping some. This listing includes fewer than 30,000 clones. Sequenced input: PBMCs. These receptors were collected from a man aged 25 to 45 in good health and CMV-seronegative. Each CDR3 is given with its conserved first and last residue. The order of the fields is V gene, J gene, D gene, CDR3 DNA, CDR3 protein. A D gene is named only where the DNA matches it firmly.

>TRBV6-5|TRBJ2-1|.
TGTGCCAGCAGTTACTTCGCGGGATTGGATGAGCAGTTCTTC
CASSYFAGLDEQFF
>TRBV9|TRBJ2-7|TRBD2
TGTGCCTGCAGCGTATTTGATAGCGGGAGCTACGAGCAGTACTTC
CACSVFDSGSYEQYF
>TRBV6-5|TRBJ1-4|.
TGTGCCAGCAGTTTCAGGGGTACTAATGAAAAACTGTTTTTT
CASSFRGTNEKLFF
>TRBV29-1|TRBJ1-3|.
TGCAGCGTTGTATGGGCAGGGAAGGGGAACACCATATATTTT
CSVVWAGKGNTIYF
>TRBV19|TRBJ1-1|TRBD1
TGTGCCAGTAGTATGGGGACAGAAGGCACTGAAGCTTTCTTT
CASSMGTEGTEAFF
>TRBV19|TRBJ2-7|TRBD1
TGTGCCAGTAGTATGGCTCCGGACAGGATCTACGAGCAGTACTTC
CASSMAPDRIYEQYF
>TRBV4-2|TRBJ2-2|TRBD2
TGTGCCAGCAGCCAAGAGCCTAGCGGGAAAACCGGGGAGCTGTTTTTT
CASSQEPSGKTGELFF
>TRBV2|TRBJ1-5|.
TGTGCCAGCAGTCTCGACAGTTGGAATCAGCCCCAGCATTTT
CASSLDSWNQPQHF
>TRBV7-9|TRBJ2-7|.
TGTGCCAGCAGCCGCCCCTCCTGGACACGCTACGAGCAGTACTTC
CASSRPSWTRYEQYF
>TRBV10-1|TRBJ2-3|TRBD2
TGCGCCAGCAGTTTACAACTTTCCGGGACTAGCGGACGCACAGATACGCAGTATTTT
CASSLQLSGTSGRTDTQYF